This is a list of T cell receptor beta chains from one sample in a study of T cell changes during pregnancy in multiple sclerosis. Sequencing used immunoSEQ multiplex PCR; TCRdb keeps in-frame clones, though not all of them. The table records about 79,000 clones, approximately 90% of them present only once. The material sequenced was CD4+ T cells from peripheral blood mononuclear cells, taken in the second trimester of pregnancy. The receptor set was obtained from a female donor with multiple sclerosis, enrolled in a pregnancy study. The CDR3 runs from the conserved cysteine through the conserved F or W. D genes are given only for firm matches. Clone size is not always given. Where it is, it says once, few, many or a class for expanded clones.

D	V	J	size	CDR3	DNA
TRBD2	TRBV10-3	TRBJ2-7	NA	CAISGTSGRGTSYEQYF	TGTGCCATCAGTGGGACTAGCGGGAGAGGGACCTCCTACGAGCAGTACTTC
TRBD1	TRBV6-5	TRBJ2-1	NA	CASSAPGTGVGEQFF	TGTGCCAGCAGTGCGCCCGGGACAGGGGTCGGTGAGCAGTTCTTC
TRBD1	TRBV27	TRBJ1-5	NA	CASSYPPGQGSYSNQPQHF	TGTGCCAGCAGTTACCCCCCGGGACAGGGATCATATAGCAATCAGCCCCAGCATTTT
TRBD1	TRBV7-3	TRBJ1-1	NA	CASSSGTGTEAFF	TGTGCCAGCAGCTCAGGGACAGGGACTGAAGCTTTCTTT
TRBD2	TRBV28	TRBJ2-5	NA	CASSPQGLAGAQETQYF	TGTGCCAGCAGTCCCCAGGGACTAGCGGGAGCGCAGGAGACCCAGTACTTC
NA	TRBV7-6	TRBJ2-5	NA	CASSLTGQAQETQYF	TGTGCCAGCAGCTTAACTGGGCAGGCACAAGAGACCCAGTACTTC
NA	TRBV5-6	TRBJ1-2	NA	CASSYRTALYGYTF	TGTGCCAGCAGCTATCGGACAGCTCTCTATGGCTACACCTTC
NA	TRBV30	TRBJ1-6	NA	CAWSEQNNSPLHF	TGTGCCTGGAGTGAACAGAATAATTCACCCCTCCACTTT
TRBD2	TRBV7-9	TRBJ2-1	NA	CASSLNQRGNEQFF	TGTGCCAGCAGCTTAAACCAGCGGGGCAATGAGCAGTTCTTC
NA	TRBV5-6	TRBJ2-5	NA	CASSQQNQETQYF	TGTGCCAGCAGCCAACAGAACCAAGAGACCCAGTACTTC
NA	TRBV5-1	TRBJ2-3	NA	CASSLGDNTDTQYF	TGCGCCAGCAGCTTGGGGGACAACACAGATACGCAGTATTTT
NA	TRBV5-4	TRBJ2-2	once	CASSFDTRHTGELFF	TGTGCCAGCAGCTTTGATACGCGGCACACCGGGGAGCTGTTTTTT
NA	TRBV6-6	TRBJ1-2	NA	CASSRGGAGDGYTF	TGTGCCAGCAGTAGGGGGGGAGCAGGGGACGGCTACACCTTC
TRBD2	TRBV6-4	TRBJ2-3	NA	CASSDSGLGSTDTQYF	TGTGCCAGCAGTGACTCCGGACTAGGGAGCACAGATACGCAGTATTTT
TRBD2	TRBV5-1	TRBJ2-7	once	CASSLRTSSNEQYF	TGCGCCAGCAGCTTGCGGACTAGTTCTAACGAGCAGTACTTC
NA	TRBV25-1	TRBJ1-2	NA	CASSGLAGGYTF	TGTGCCAGCAGTGGTCTTGCGGGTGGCTACACCTTC
TRBD2	TRBV9	TRBJ2-1	NA	CASSVEREGRQFF	TGTGCCAGCAGCGTAGAGCGGGAGGGCCGGCAGTTCTTC
TRBD1	TRBV19	TRBJ2-7	NA	CASSIEGQGAYEQYF	TGTGCCAGTAGTATAGAGGGACAGGGGGCGTACGAGCAGTACTTC
NA	TRBV27	TRBJ2-7	NA	CASSLSLNRPYEQYF	TGTGCCAGCAGTTTATCGTTGAACAGGCCCTACGAGCAGTACTTC
NA	TRBV19	TRBJ1-3	NA	CASKTRGSSGNTIYF	TGTGCCAGTAAAACTAGGGGGTCTTCTGGAAACACCATATATTTT
TRBD1	TRBV7-2	TRBJ1-5	NA	CASSPGQASNQPQHF	TGTGCCAGCAGCCCGGGACAGGCTAGCAATCAGCCCCAGCATTTT
NA	TRBV10-3	TRBJ1-3	NA	CAISERTGFSGNTIYF	TGTGCCATCAGTGAGAGAACAGGGTTCTCTGGAAACACCATATATTTT
TRBD1	TRBV5-6	TRBJ2-4	NA	CASSFLGTGENIQYF	TGTGCCAGCAGTTTTCTCGGGACAGGGGAAAACATTCAGTACTTC
TRBD2	TRBV9	TRBJ2-3	NA	CASSVEPSGGLTDTQYF	TGTGCCAGCAGCGTAGAGCCTAGCGGGGGCCTAACAGATACGCAGTATTTT
NA	TRBV2	TRBJ1-2	once	CASSQRSGYTF	TGTGCCAGCAGCCAGCGGAGTGGCTACACCTTC
TRBD2	TRBV5-1	TRBJ2-1	NA	CASSLAGREVNEQFF	TGCGCCAGCAGCTTGGCGGGACGGGAGGTGAATGAGCAGTTCTTC
NA	TRBV6-5	TRBJ2-7	NA	CASSYLRGYEQYF	TGTGCCAGCAGTTACTTAAGGGGTTACGAGCAGTACTTC
NA	TRBV30	TRBJ2-7	NA	CAWSKKGGVVYEQYF	TGTGCCTGGAGTAAAAAGGGAGGAGTGGTCTACGAGCAGTACTTC
TRBD1	TRBV15	TRBJ1-2	once	CATSRDMATGAGYTF	TGTGCCACCAGCAGAGATATGGCGACAGGGGCGGGCTACACCTTC
TRBD2	TRBV7-9	TRBJ2-2	NA	CASRASGRPNTGELFF	TGTGCCAGCAGAGCTAGCGGGAGGCCGAACACCGGGGAGCTGTTTTTT
NA	TRBV11-3	TRBJ2-7	NA	CASSLGWTPRSYEQYF	TGTGCCAGCAGCTTAGGGTGGACACCGAGAAGCTACGAGCAGTACTTC
TRBD2	TRBV5-1	TRBJ2-1	NA	CASSLGLAGEIDEQFF	TGCGCCAGCAGCTTGGGTCTAGCGGGGGAAATTGATGAGCAGTTCTTC
TRBD2	TRBV7-8	TRBJ2-5	once	CASEGGRGETQYF	TGTGCCAGCGAGGGCGGGAGAGGAGAGACCCAGTACTTC
TRBD2	TRBV19	TRBJ2-1	NA	CASRTGLAGGNEQFF	TGTGCCAGTAGGACGGGACTAGCGGGGGGCAATGAGCAGTTCTTC
TRBD2	TRBV25-1	TRBJ2-1	NA	CASRGLRGVYNEQFF	TGTGCCAGCAGGGGCCTGCGGGGGGTCTACAATGAGCAGTTCTTC
TRBD2	TRBV19	TRBJ2-7	NA	CASSPGLAGLYEQYF	TGTGCCAGTAGTCCCGGACTAGCGGGATTGTACGAGCAGTACTTC
TRBD1	TRBV28	TRBJ1-4	NA	CASSSMETGEEEKLFF	TGTGCCAGCAGCTCCATGGAGACAGGGGAAGAGGAAAAACTGTTTTTT